The next 30 T cell receptor beta chains were all read from a single sample in a study of T-cell reconstitution after alpha-beta-depleted transplantation in children. Preparing the TCRbeta library involved the use of unique molecular identifiers. TCRdb ran MiXCR on the PCR reads and lists one entry per CDR3 protein. The top ten hold 13% of the sample, which has 150,000 to 250,000 distinct CDR3 sequences, roughly 15% seen once. This sample comprised PBMCs from the stem cell graft donor, obtained from the stem cell graft. These receptors came from a human donor who donated a stem cell graft to a child with acute lymphoblastic leukemia.

This clonotype was picked up many times. The chain is built from TRBV4-1 and TRBJ2-7; 13 positions agree with TRBD2. The V gene's germline CDR1 is MGHRA and CDR2 YSYEKL. The junction had 9 bases not matched to a gene; V was cut back by 3 bases and J by 4 bases. The CDR3 contains 17 residues. The CDR3 is CASSQSRTSGSIYEQYF. CDR3 in DNA: TGCGCCAGCAGCCAGAGTAGGACTAGCGGGAGCATTTACGAGCAGTACTTC.

This clonotype was counted ten times or more. The chain has TRBV6-1 and TRBJ2-1, with TRBD2 matching over 14 bases. The CDR3 is 15 amino acids. V shed 6 bases, J shed 6 bases, and the junction held 4 bases outside the gene matches. CDR1 and CDR2 from the germline V gene are MNHNS and SASEGT. The CDR3 spells CASSPGTSGSNEQFF. The CDR3 coding sequence is TGTGCCAGCAGCCCTGGGACTAGCGGGAGCAATGAGCAGTTCTTC.

This clonotype was observed many times. The J gene is TRBJ2-6, the V gene TRBV19, with D tentatively TRBD1 (6 bases). This CDR3 is 14 amino acids long. Between the trimmed V and J ends, which lost 3 bases and 9 bases, there was a span of 12 bases. Germline values: CDR1 LNHDA, CDR2 SQIVND (reference sequence). The CDR3 region is CASSIGTSFNVLTF. DNA of the CDR3: TGTGCCAGTAGTATCGGGACATCCTTCAACGTCCTGACTTTC.

As regards this clonotype: Given a much more abundant clone one base away, this may be a read error. This rearrangement joins TRBV7-9 to TRBJ1-4; unclear D gene. Looked up from germline, CDR1 is SEHNR and CDR2 is FQNEAQ (reference sequence). The CDR3 is 15 amino acids. Here the CDR3 DNA reads TGTGCCAGCAACTTATTTTCCGCAACTAATGAAAAACTGTTTTTT. Translation gives CASNLFSATNEKLFF.

This chain links TRBV7-9 with TRBJ1-5; D uncertain. The CDR3 is 15 amino acids. Trimming cost V 5 bases and J 2 bases, with 13 bases left between them. In germline, CDR1 is SEHNR, CDR2 FQNEAQ (reference sequence). In DNA, the CDR3 is TGTGCCAGCAGCGACGGGCCTAGGGGCAATCAGCCCCAGCATTTT. This sequence encodes CASSDGPRGNQPQHF.

This clonotype has a count of ten or more. The rearrangement uses TRBV15 and TRBJ2-3; D gene uncertain. The CDR3 is 14 amino acids. Germline V gene lookup returns CDR1 LNHNV and CDR2 YYDKDF (reference sequence). The V gene lost 0 bases and the J gene lost 3 bases, with 7 bases spanning the gap. The CDR3 protein is CATSRDRVTDTQYF. The CDR3 region has the DNA TGTGCCACCAGCAGAGATAGGGTAACAGATACGCAGTATTTT.

This clonotype appeared many times. The chain uses TRBV5-1 and TRBJ2-1; D is possibly TRBD2 (6 bases). The V and J ends lost 0 bases and 8 bases respectively, with 6 bases between them. Looked up from germline, CDR1 is SGHRS and CDR2 is YFSETQ. CDR3 size: 12 residues. The CDR3 reads CASSLVADEQFF. The CDR3 region has the DNA TGCGCCAGCAGCTTGGTAGCGGATGAGCAGTTCTTC.

The chain carries TRBV5-1 and TRBJ2-5, with 8 bases fitting TRBD2. The CDR3 has 16 residues. The germline V gene encodes CDR1 SGHRS and CDR2 YFSETQ. Losses at the gene ends were 2 bases for V and 1 base for J; bases not matched to a gene: 7. CDR3 bases: TGCGCCAGCAGCTTCCAAGCGGGAGCCTTCCAAGAGACCCAGTACTTC. The encoded protein is CASSFQAGAFQETQYF.

The V call is TRBV7-2, the J call TRBJ2-2; D gene ambiguous. There are 14 residues in the CDR3. The V gene's germline CDR1 is SGHTA and CDR2 FQGNSA. Trimming stripped 5 bases from V and 5 bases from J, with 12 bases between. Here the CDR3 DNA reads TGTGCCAGCAGCCGAATTTTGGATACCGGGGAGCTGTTTTTT. Protein product: CASSRILDTGELFF.

There are many counts of this clonotype. J is TRBJ2-3 and V is TRBV27, with 8 positions matching TRBD1. The CDR3 is made up of 17 amino acids. The V segment lost 1 base and the J segment 3 bases; nucleotides outside the gene matches: 9. Per germline, CDR1 MNHEY and CDR2 SMNVEV (reference sequence). CDR3 protein: CASSLWVTGGTTDTQYF. The CDR3 DNA reads as TGTGCCAGCAGTTTATGGGTAACAGGGGGGACGACAGATACGCAGTATTTT.

In its sample, this clonotype was seen a few times. V gene TRBV19 combines with J gene TRBJ2-2, with D possibly TRBD1 on 6 matching bases. There are 15 residues in the CDR3. Trimming shortened V by 4 bases and J by 5 bases, and 14 bases separated the two germline ends. Germline-derived CDR1 and CDR2 are LNHDA and SQIVND (reference sequence). As DNA, the CDR3 is TGTGCCAGTAGTAAAAGACAGGAACGGACCGGGGAGCTGTTTTTT. Encoded protein: CASSKRQERTGELFF.

This sequence joins TRBV28 and TRBJ1-3, with TRBD1 as a possible D gene (6 bases). Trimming left V 3 bases short and J 2 bases short, with 11 bases between. Germline loops: CDR1 MDHEN, CDR2 SYDVKM. CDR3 length: 15 amino acids. The CDR3 loop reads CASSFGDTAGNTIYF. CDR3 nucleotides: TGTGCCAGCAGTTTTGGGGACACGGCTGGAAACACCATATATTTT.

This clonotype has at least ten counts. The chain combines TRBV28 with TRBJ1-5; 9 bases fit TRBD1. The germline gives CDR1 MDHEN, CDR2 SYDVKM. V was clipped by 5 bases and J by 0 bases; unmatched bases: 11. The CDR3 is made up of 18 amino acids. CDR3 coding DNA: TGTGCCAGCAGTAACAGGGGGCCTTCTCCTAATAGCAATCAGCCCCAGCATTTT. It codes for CASSNRGPSPNSNQPQHF.

A few counts support this clonotype. This CDR3 is CASSSLGDRAGEKLFF. CDR3 DNA sequence: TGTGCCAGCAGTTCATTGGGGGACAGGGCGGGTGAAAAACTGTTTTTT. V and J are TRBV12-3 or TRBV12-4 and TRBJ1-4, with 9 bases lining up with TRBD1. Losses at the gene ends were 4 bases for V and 7 bases for J; bases not matched to a gene: 10. This CDR3 region has 16 residues.

This clonotype was counted ten times or more. The rearrangement links TRBV6-1 to TRBJ1-6, with D tentatively TRBD1 (6 bases). The ends were cut back, 11 bases at V and 0 bases at J, with 11 bases in the middle. The CDR3 has 14 residues. The germline CDR1 and CDR2 sequences are MNHNS and SASEGT. In DNA form, the CDR3 reads TGTGCCGGGGGCAGAAGCTCCTATAATTCACCCCTCCACTTT. Its translation is CAGGRSSYNSPLHF.

The genes are TRBV5-1 and TRBJ2-7; 12 bases are a match to TRBD2. Unmatched junction bases numbered 14, after V lost 7 bases and J lost 3 bases. This CDR3 comprises 17 residues. Germline CDR1 reads SGHRS; CDR2 reads YFSETQ. The CDR3 DNA is TGCGCCAGCTTCCCGGCACTAGCGGGAGGTTTTTTCTACGAGCAGTACTTC. It codes for CASFPALAGGFFYEQYF.

This clonotype was detected once. It may be a read error: a sequence one base away is much more abundant. The chain combines TRBV14 with TRBJ2-1, with TRBD2 matching 10 bases. The ends lost 4 bases at V and 9 bases at J; junction bases unmatched: 15. The CDR3 is 17 residues long. From germline, CDR1 is SGHDN and CDR2 FVKESK. The CDR3, as DNA: TGTGCCAGCAGCCTCATGGCATATGGGACTAGCGCGGTTGAGCAGTTCTTC. Amino acids: CASSLMAYGTSAVEQFF.

V gene TRBV30 combines with J gene TRBJ1-5, with D unclear. The CDR3 loop spans 13 amino acids. V was shortened by 4 bases and J by 8 bases, with 15 bases between the two germline ends. The germline V gene has CDR1 GTSNPN and CDR2 SVGIG (reference sequence). The CDR3 DNA is TGTGCCTGGACCTCAAGCGGGAACGAGCCCCAGCATTTT. It encodes CAWTSSGNEPQHF.

The gene calls are TRBV5-5 and TRBJ2-7; possibly TRBD2 for D (6 bases). The CDR3 totals 15 residues. Germline CDR1 and CDR2: SGHKS and YYEKEE (reference sequence). V lost 4 bases and J lost 6, with 20 bases in between. CDR3 sequence reads: CASSRPAGRDCEQYF. CDR3 DNA: TGTGCCAGCAGCCGCCCGGCGGGCAGGGACTGCGAGCAGTACTTC.

This clonotype was detected many times. V is TRBV7-6 and J is TRBJ1-1, with TRBD1 matching over 9 bases. Trimming removed 2 bases from V and 0 bases from J; junction bases left unmatched: 7. The CDR3 has 17 amino acids. The V gene's germline CDR1 is SGHVS and CDR2 FNYEAQ. CDR3 DNA sequence: TGTGCCAGCAGCTTAACCGGGACAGGGTTGATGAACACTGAAGCTTTCTTT. As protein: CASSLTGTGLMNTEAFF.

This clonotype was counted at least ten times. J is TRBJ2-7 and V is TRBV29-1, with D perhaps matching TRBD1 or TRBD2 (5 bases each). Germline V gene lookup returns CDR1 SQVTM and CDR2 ANQGSEA. The CDR3 extends over 15 amino acids. The germline V and J ends were trimmed by 0 bases and 0 bases, with 12 bases remaining between them. The CDR3 spells CSVEDSWGTSYEQYF. The CDR3 DNA sequence: TGCAGCGTTGAAGATTCATGGGGGACCTCCTACGAGCAGTACTTC.

Worth noting for this clonotype: A much larger clonotype is one base distant, so this may be a read error. This chain joins TRBV7-8 and TRBJ2-5, with 8 bases that match TRBD1. In germline, CDR1 is SGHVS, CDR2 FQNEAQ. The CDR3 covers 15 residues. Trimming at V came to 4 bases and at J to 5 bases, leaving 9 bases not matched to a gene. The CDR3 is CASSSGPGGLETQYF. The DNA for the CDR3 is TGTGCCAGCAGCTCCGGGCCAGGGGGCTTGGAGACCCAGTACTTC.

There are many counts of this clonotype. J is TRBJ2-5 and V is TRBV5-1; tentative D call: TRBD2 (6 bases). Germline V gene lookup returns CDR1 SGHRS and CDR2 YFSETQ. The CDR3 runs to 15 residues. V lost 6 bases, J lost 3 bases, and 18 bases lay in between. The CDR3 DNA follows: TGCGCCAGCATGAGGCGGGAAGGGATAGAAGAGACCCAGTACTTC. Its protein is CASMRREGIEETQYF.

This clonotype has at least ten counts. The rearrangement joins TRBV6-5 to TRBJ1-5; 7 bases map to TRBD1. CDR3 length: 18 amino acids. CDR1 and CDR2 (germline): MNHEY, SVGAGI. Unmatched junction bases numbered 13, after V lost 5 bases and J lost 0 bases. The CDR3 loop is CASSQVRDSTPSNQPQHF. The CDR3 coding sequence is TGTGCCAGCAGTCAGGTCCGGGACAGTACTCCTAGCAATCAGCCCCAGCATTTT.

This clonotype was counted ten times or more. The V gene is TRBV6-5, the J gene TRBJ2-5, with D hard to call. The CDR3 is 17 amino acids. The V gene lost 0 bases and the J gene lost 0 bases, with 14 bases spanning the gap. The V gene's germline CDR1 is MNHEY and CDR2 SVGAGI. The CDR3 sequence: CASSYSIHPDYQETQYF. The CDR3 DNA follows: TGTGCCAGCAGTTACTCGATACATCCAGACTACCAAGAGACCCAGTACTTC.

The V gene is TRBV13, the J gene TRBJ2-5; 12 positions agree with TRBD2. The CDR3 runs to 16 residues. V was clipped by 4 bases and J by 2 bases; unmatched bases: 5. CDR1 PRHDT and CDR2 FYEKMQ come from the germline V gene (reference sequence). CDR3 sequence reads: CASSSRLAGAQETQYF. DNA of the CDR3: TGTGCCAGCAGCTCGAGACTAGCGGGAGCTCAAGAGACCCAGTACTTC. Full variable domain (rest looked up from reference TRBV13 and TRBJ2-5): AAGVIQSPRHLIKEKRETATLKCYPIPRHDTVYWYQQGPGQDPQFLISFYEKMQSDKGSIPDRFSAQQFSDYHSELNMSSLELGDSALYFCASSSRLAGAQETQYFGPGTRLLVL.

As concerns this clonotype: This may come from a read error, since a much larger clone is one base off. The chain combines TRBV27 with TRBJ1-1; a possible D gene is TRBD1 (6 bases). Germline-derived CDR1 and CDR2 are MNHEY and SMNVEV (reference sequence). CDR3 length equals 14 residues. V gave up 2 bases and J gave up 4 bases, with 11 bases separating them. CDR3 coding DNA: TGTGCCAGCAGTTTAGGCTTACAGGGCACTGAAGCTTTCTTT. Protein product: CASSLGLQGTEAFF.

This clonotype showed up many times. V usage is TRBV5-1 and J usage is TRBJ1-5, with D unclear. The germline V gene encodes CDR1 SGHRS and CDR2 YFSETQ. Trimming pared 7 bases from V and 8 bases from J, leaving 13 bases between. The CDR3 is 12 residues long. CDR3 coding DNA: TGCGCCAGCTCGGCCCTAGAAAAGCCCCAGCATTTT. It encodes CASSALEKPQHF.

This clonotype was detected many times. The V call is TRBV15, the J call TRBJ1-4; 10 bases are shared with TRBD1. Germline assignment: CDR1 LNHNV and CDR2 YYDKDF (reference sequence). The CDR3 has 16 residues. The V and J ends lost 3 bases and 8 bases, in that order; junction bases with no gene match: 9. The CDR3 DNA is TGTGCCACCAGCAGTGACAGGGGGCGCGGGTCCGAAAAACTGTTTTTT. Residues: CATSSDRGRGSEKLFF.

The V gene is TRBV7-7, the J gene TRBJ2-2; 7 nucleotides match TRBD1. The CDR3 has 16 residues. The trim removed 4 bases at V and 0 bases at J, leaving 5 bases unmatched. CDR1 and CDR2 from the germline V gene are SSHAT and FNYEAQ (reference sequence). This CDR3 reads CASSSDRTANTGELFF. Written as DNA, the CDR3 is TGTGCCAGCAGCTCGGACAGGACTGCGAACACCGGGGAGCTGTTTTTT.